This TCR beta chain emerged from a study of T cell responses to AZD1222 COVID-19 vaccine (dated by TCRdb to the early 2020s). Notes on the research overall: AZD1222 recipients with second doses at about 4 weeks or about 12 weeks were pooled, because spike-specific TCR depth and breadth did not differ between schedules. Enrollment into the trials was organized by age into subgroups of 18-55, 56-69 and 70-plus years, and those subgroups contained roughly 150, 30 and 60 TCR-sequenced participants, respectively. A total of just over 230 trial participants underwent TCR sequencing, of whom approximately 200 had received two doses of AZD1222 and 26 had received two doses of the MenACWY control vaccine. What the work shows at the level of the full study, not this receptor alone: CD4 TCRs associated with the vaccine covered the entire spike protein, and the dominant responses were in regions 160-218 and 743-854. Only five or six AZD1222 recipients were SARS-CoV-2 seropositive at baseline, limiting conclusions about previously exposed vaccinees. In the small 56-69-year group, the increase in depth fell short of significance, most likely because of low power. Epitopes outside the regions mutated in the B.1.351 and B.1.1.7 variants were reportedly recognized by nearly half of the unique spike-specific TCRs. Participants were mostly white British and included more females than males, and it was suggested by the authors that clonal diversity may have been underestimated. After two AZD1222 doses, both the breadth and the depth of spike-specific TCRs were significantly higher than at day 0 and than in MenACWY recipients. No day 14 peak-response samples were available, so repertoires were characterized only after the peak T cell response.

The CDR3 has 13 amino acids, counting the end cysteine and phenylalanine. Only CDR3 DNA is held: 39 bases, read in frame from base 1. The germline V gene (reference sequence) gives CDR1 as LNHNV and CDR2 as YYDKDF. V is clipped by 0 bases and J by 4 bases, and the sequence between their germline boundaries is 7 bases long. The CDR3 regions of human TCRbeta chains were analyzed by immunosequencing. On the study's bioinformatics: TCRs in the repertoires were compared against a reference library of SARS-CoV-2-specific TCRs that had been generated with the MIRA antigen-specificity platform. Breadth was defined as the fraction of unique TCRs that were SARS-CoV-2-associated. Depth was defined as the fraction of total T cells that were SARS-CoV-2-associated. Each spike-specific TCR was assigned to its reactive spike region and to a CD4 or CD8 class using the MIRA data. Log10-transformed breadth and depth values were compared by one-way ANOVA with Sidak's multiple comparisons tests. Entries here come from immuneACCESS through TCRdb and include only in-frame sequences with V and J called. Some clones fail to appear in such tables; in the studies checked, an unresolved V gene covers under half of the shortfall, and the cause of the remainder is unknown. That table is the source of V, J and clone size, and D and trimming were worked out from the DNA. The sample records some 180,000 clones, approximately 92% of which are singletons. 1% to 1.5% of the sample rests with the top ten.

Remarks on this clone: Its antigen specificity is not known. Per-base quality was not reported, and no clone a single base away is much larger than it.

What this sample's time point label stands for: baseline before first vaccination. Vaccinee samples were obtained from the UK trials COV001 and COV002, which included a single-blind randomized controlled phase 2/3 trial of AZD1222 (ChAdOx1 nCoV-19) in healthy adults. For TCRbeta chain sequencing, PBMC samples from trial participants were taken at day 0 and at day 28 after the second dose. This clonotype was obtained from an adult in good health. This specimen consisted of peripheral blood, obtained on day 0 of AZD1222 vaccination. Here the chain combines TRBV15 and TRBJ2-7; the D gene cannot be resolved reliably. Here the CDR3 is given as CATSRDREYEQYF. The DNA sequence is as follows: TGTGCCACCAGCAGAGATCGTGAGTACGAGCAGTACTTC.